What follows are 17 T cell receptor beta chains derived from one specimen sequenced in a study of cytomegalovirus exposure and HLA in healthy donors (dated by TCRdb to 2016 to 2017). The protocol used for the library was the immunoSEQ multiplex PCR assay. A mixture of 60 forward primers for TCR Vbeta segments and 13 reverse primers for TCR Jbeta segments was used in the multiplex PCR. This is the immuneACCESS table as TCRdb keeps it, with only in-frame sequences that have V and J called. A part of the clones is gone; compared with another copy, unresolved V genes explain less than half, and the rest is unexplained. The sample table records some 90,000 clones; around three fifths of these occur just once. Approximately 5.8% of the sample is taken by the ten largest. Source material: PBMCs. The receptors were gathered from a boy aged 5-17 years in good health and CMV-seropositive.

The rearrangement links TRBV11-2 to TRBJ1-5; tentatively, D is TRBD1 (6 bases). Trimming took 5 bases from V and 6 from J, leaving 11 bases between them. CDR3 size: 13 residues. Germline V CDR1 and CDR2: SGHAT, FQNNGV. CDR3 sequence: CASSLQGGQPQHF. In DNA, the CDR3 is TGTGCCAGCAGCCTACAGGGCGGTCAGCCCCAGCATTTT. The entire variable domain, with the rest obtained from reference TRBV11-2 and TRBJ1-5, is as follows: EAGVAQSPRYKIIEKRQSVAFWCNPISGHATLYWYQQILGQGPKLLIQFQNNGVVDDSQLPKDRFSAERLKGVDSTLKIQPAKLEDSAVYLCASSLQGGQPQHFGDGTRLSIL.

This clone showed up just a few times. The J gene is TRBJ1-5, the V gene TRBV2; 9 nucleotides agree with TRBD1. Germline CDR1 SNHLY, CDR2 FYNNEI. This CDR3 is built from 15 residues. Trimming cost V 5 bases and J 4 bases; bases outside gene matches: 6. CDR3 sequence reads: CASSYPDRGNQPQHF. In DNA, the CDR3 is TGTGCCAGCAGTTACCCGGACAGGGGAAATCAGCCCCAGCATTTT. The variable domain in full, completed from reference TRBV2 and TRBJ1-5, reads EPEVTQTPSHQVTQMGQEVILRCVPISNHLYFYWYRQILGQKVEFLVSFYNNEISEKSEIFDDQFSVERPDGSNFTLKIRSTKLEDSAMYFCASSYPDRGNQPQHFGDGTRLSIL.

This clone was counted a single time. The chain couples TRBV6-1 to TRBJ1-1; D possibly corresponds to TRBD1 (5 bases). V lost 7 bases, J lost 0 bases, and 12 bases lay in between. This CDR3 spans 14 amino acids. Per germline, CDR1 MNHNS and CDR2 SASEGT. The CDR3 loop reads CASKYAGMNTEAFF. The CDR3 DNA reads TGTGCCAGCAAATATGCAGGGATGAACACTGAAGCTTTCTTT.

The chain has TRBV10-2 and TRBJ1-5; D is uncertain. Trimming took off 0 bases at V and 9 bases at J, with 6 bases between the two ends. The CDR3 loop spans 12 amino acids. CDR1 is WSHSY and CDR2 is SAAADI in the germline V gene. The CDR3 loop is CASSESRGPQHF. CDR3 nucleotides: TGCGCCAGCAGTGAGTCTCGGGGGCCCCAGCATTTT.

The chain employs TRBV11-2 and TRBJ1-1; 7 nucleotides align to TRBD1. CDR3 size: 13 residues. CDR1 SGHAT and CDR2 FQNNGV come from the germline V gene. V shed 4 bases, J shed 6 bases, and the junction held 5 bases outside the gene matches. The CDR3 is CASSSTTGAEAFF. The CDR3 DNA reads as TGTGCCAGCAGCTCAACAACAGGGGCTGAAGCTTTCTTT.

The genes are TRBV7-3 and TRBJ2-1; 12 nucleotides match TRBD2. The germline V gene encodes CDR1 SGHTA and CDR2 FQGTGA. V shed 5 bases and J 6 bases; nucleotides not matched to a gene: 11. This CDR3 contains 17 residues. CDR3 bases: TGTGCCAGCAGCCCCAGGGGCCTAGCGGGGGGGGGCAATGAGCAGTTCTTC. The encoded protein is CASSPRGLAGGGNEQFF.

The CDR3 nucleotides are TGCGCCAGCAGTCCACAAGCGAACACCGGGGAGCTGTTTTTT. Residues: CASSPQANTGELFF. The chain uses TRBV23-1 and TRBJ2-2; no clear D gene. TRBV23-1 is recorded as an ORF, its role being uncertain. This CDR3 region has 14 residues. Trimming removed 4 bases at V and 0 bases at J, with 6 bases between.

V is TRBV6-1 and J is TRBJ1-2; D is possibly TRBD1 (6 bases). CDR1 is MNHNS and CDR2 is SASEGT in the germline V gene. The V gene lost 5 bases and the J gene lost 3 bases, with 13 bases spanning the gap. The CDR3 is 14 residues long. The DNA for the CDR3 is TGTGCCAGCAGTAACAGGGAAATGGACTATGGCTACACCTTC. Translated: CASSNREMDYGYTF.

The genes are TRBV27 and TRBJ2-1; 13 bases are shared with TRBD2. From germline, CDR1 is MNHEY and CDR2 SMNVEV (reference sequence). The length of the CDR3 is 18 residues. V lost 4 bases, J lost 0 bases, and 6 bases stayed unmatched. This chain's CDR3 is CASSSGLAGASSYNEQFF. CDR3 in DNA: TGTGCCAGCAGTTCAGGACTAGCGGGGGCGAGCTCCTACAATGAGCAGTTCTTC.

This chain links TRBV7-9 with TRBJ1-1; no clear D. Deletions cut 2 bases from V and 8 bases from J, with 9 bases between. CDR1 is SEHNR and CDR2 is FQNEAQ in the germline V gene (reference sequence). The CDR3 runs 12 residues. The CDR3 DNA reads as TGTGCCAGCAGCTTATCAGGCGGGGAAGCTTTCTTT. Its protein product is CASSLSGGEAFF. Full variable domain (outside the CDR3, taken from reference TRBV7-9 and TRBJ1-1): DTGVSQNPRHKITKRGQNVTFRCDPISEHNRLYWYRQTLGQGPEFLTYFQNEAQLEKSRLLSDRFSAERPKGSFSTLEIQRTEQGDSAMYLCASSLSGGEAFFGQGTRLTVV.

This clone came up a few times. The chain is built from TRBV15 and TRBJ1-4; no clear D gene. This CDR3 comprises 13 residues. The V gene's germline CDR1 is LNHNV and CDR2 YYDKDF (reference sequence). Deletions cut 3 bases from V and 8 bases from J, with 10 bases between. The CDR3 is CATSSSGSEKLFF. The CDR3, as DNA: TGTGCCACCAGCAGTTCGGGTTCCGAAAAACTGTTTTTT.

CDR3 DNA: TGTGCCACGGGACAGGGGGCTTCCTACGAGCAGTACTTC. Amino acids: CATGQGASYEQYF. This chain links TRBV2 with TRBJ2-7; 12 bases map to TRBD1. V trimming: 10 bases; J trimming: 1 base; junction bases outside the gene matches: 2. Germline V gives CDR1 SNHLY, CDR2 FYNNEI. The CDR3 has 13 amino acids.

The chain recombines TRBV14 with TRBJ1-5; 7 bases are shared with TRBD1. The CDR3 runs 15 residues. From germline, CDR1 is SGHDN and CDR2 FVKESK. The ends lost 1 base at V and 3 bases at J; junction bases unmatched: 3. The CDR3 sequence is CASSQGGQYNQPQHF. The CDR3, as DNA: TGTGCCAGCAGCCAAGGGGGACAGTACAATCAGCCCCAGCATTTT.

V usage is TRBV18 and J usage is TRBJ2-7; the D gene is possibly TRBD2 (6 bases). CDR3 length: 14 amino acids. Trimming stripped 6 bases from V and 1 base from J, with 13 bases between. In germline, CDR1 is KGHSH, CDR2 LQKENI. DNA for the CDR3: TGTGCCAGCTCGCCAACTCGGGGGTCCTACGAGCAGTACTTC. This gives the protein CASSPTRGSYEQYF. Variable domain in full (rest from reference TRBV18 and TRBJ2-7): NAGVMQNPRHLVRRRGQEARLRCSPMKGHSHVYWYRQLPEEGLKFMVYLQKENIIDESGMPKERFSAEFPKEGPSILRIQQVVRGDSAAYFCASSPTRGSYEQYFGPGTRLTVT.

This clone occurred a few times. The chain couples TRBV6-5 to TRBJ1-6; no clear D. Germline V CDR1 and CDR2: MNHEY, SVGAGI. This CDR3 is built from 14 residues. V was cut by 0 bases and J by 4 bases, with 4 bases left in between. In nucleotides, the CDR3 is TGTGCCAGCAGTTACTCTCCATATAATTCACCCCTCCACTTT. Translated: CASSYSPYNSPLHF.

This rearrangement joins TRBV7-6 to TRBJ2-2; D may be TRBD2 (6 bases). The germline V gene encodes CDR1 SGHVS and CDR2 FNYEAQ. CDR3 length: 15 amino acids. V shed 5 bases and J shed 8 bases, with 18 bases lying between them. CDR3 protein: CASSDHGGDLGELFF. CDR3 DNA: TGTGCCAGCAGCGACCATGGAGGGGATTTAGGGGAGCTGTTTTTT.

The chain couples TRBV27 to TRBJ2-3; TRBD1 aligns across 7 bases. There are 13 residues in the CDR3. CDR1 is MNHEY, CDR2 SMNVEV, per germline (reference sequence). V shed 6 bases and J 6 bases; nucleotides not matched to a gene: 6. Here the CDR3 DNA reads TGTGCCAGCAGCAACACAGGGGTCGATACGCAGTATTTT. Its translation: CASSNTGVDTQYF.